This entry describes one T cell receptor (beta chain). This clonotype has at least ten counts. Its antigen is unknown. Within one base of it there is no much larger clone, and no base qualities were kept. CDR1 LGHDT and CDR2 YNNKEL are derived from the germline V gene (reference sequence). V loses 1 base of germline sequence and J loses 6 bases, and the interval between the two ends is 9 bases. There are 13 amino acids in the CDR3, from cysteine to phenylalanine inclusive. Kept here is only the CDR3 DNA, which spans 39 bases and is read in frame from base 1. The source of the sample is a study of CD8 T cells in ankylosing spondylitis (dated 2017 in TCRdb). A note on the overall study: T cell receptor beta repertoires were profiled in healthy donors and ankylosing spondylitis patients so that disease-linked TCR variants could be found. The whole study cohort included 108 healthy donors and roughly 24 ankylosing spondylitis patients. Peripheral blood was sampled, and synovial fluid was additionally collected from ankylosing spondylitis patients. Overall study results and their limits: The disease-linked clones showed a CD8+ phenotype and occurred at relatively low frequencies in peripheral blood. Some of the motif variants had been reported before in the synovial fluid and blood of reactive arthritis patients, a finding that suggests common disease-initiation mechanisms. A TCR beta motif of fewer than 10 highly homologous amino acid variants appeared characteristic of blood from ankylosing spondylitis patients. The disease-linked clones were reported as significantly enriched in matched synovial fluid samples from ankylosing spondylitis patients.

Sequenced using an Illumina HiSeq 2500. TCR beta libraries were prepared by quantitative 5'-RACE with molecular barcodes. Turning to the authors' computational methods: To identify disease-linked TCR variants, a new computational method was used, one built on a probabilistic model of VDJ rearrangement. TCRdb redid the processing of the public reads, applying fastp at Q25 and MiXCR, and retained in-frame beta chains. One record per CDR3 amino acid sequence lists the most common genes and DNA. The V and J calls were determined by TCRdb, not by the authors. The sample profile shows roughly 170,000 distinct CDR3 sequences; roughly 10% of them were found once. Together, the top ten hold about 15% of the sample.

The sequence was collected from a female donor with ankylosing spondylitis or in good health (not recorded which). The sequenced sample was blood, either unsorted or a sorted T cell fraction (not recorded which). The chain employs TRBV3-1 and TRBJ1-2; the best D guess is TRBD1, with 5 bases matching. The nucleotide sequence reads TGTGCCAGCAGCCAAGGTGGGGGTGATGGCTACACCTTC. Translated, this gives CASSQGGGDGYTF.